Listed here are 19 T cell receptor beta chains from one sample, sequenced in a study of blood T cell repertoires in COVID-19. Libraries were prepared by immunoSEQ multiplex PCR; TCRdb keeps only in-frame clonotypes and omits some of them. In the table there are roughly 230,000 clones, approximately 84% of which are singletons. The specimen was peripheral blood. Every receptor here comes from a man aged 50-59 years with active or convalescent COVID-19.

This chain uses TRBV7-9 with TRBJ2-6; TRBD2 is a possible D gene (5 bases). The CDR3 consists of 16 residues. Germline CDR1 is SEHNR and CDR2 is FQNEAQ (reference sequence). V shed 7 bases and J shed 2 bases, with 15 bases lying between them. DNA for the CDR3: TGTGCCAGCACCAAAGACGGACTTACTGGGGCCAACGTCCTGACTTTC. The encoded protein is CASTKDGLTGANVLTF. Combining the CDR3 with reference TRBV7-9 and TRBJ2-6 gives the whole variable domain DTGVSQNPRHKITKRGQNVTFRCDPISEHNRLYWYRQTLGQGPEFLTYFQNEAQLEKSRLLSDRFSAERPKGSFSTLEIQRTEQGDSAMYLCASTKDGLTGANVLTFGAGSRLTVL.

CDR3 in amino acids: CASSDSSRATEAFF. The CDR3 DNA follows: TGTGCCAGCAGTGACTCGAGCAGGGCGACTGAAGCTTTCTTT. V is TRBV6-4 and J is TRBJ1-1; D possibly corresponds to TRBD1 (5 bases). V was pared by 0 bases and J by 5 bases, with 10 bases between. Looked up from germline, CDR1 is MRHNA and CDR2 is SNTAGT. This CDR3 comprises 14 residues.

This clone has a single count. This chain joins TRBV7-9 and TRBJ2-7, with D unclear. The CDR3 spans 14 residues. V lost 1 base and J 5 bases, leaving 12 bases between the germline ends. The germline V gene encodes CDR1 SEHNR and CDR2 FQNEAQ (reference sequence). CDR3 protein: CASSLVGLAHEQYF. The DNA of the CDR3 is TGTGCCAGCAGCTTAGTTGGGTTAGCCCACGAGCAGTACTTC.

The rearrangement uses TRBV7-9 and TRBJ1-1; D is unclear. The CDR3 has 14 residues. V gave up 5 bases and J gave up 6 bases, with 16 bases separating them. The germline CDR1 and CDR2 sequences are SEHNR and FQNEAQ (reference sequence). CDR3 sequence: CASSPQVRGAEAFF. For the CDR3, the DNA is TGTGCCAGCAGCCCCCAGGTCCGCGGGGCTGAAGCTTTCTTT. The full variable domain, its missing parts supplied by reference TRBV7-9 and TRBJ1-1, is DTGVSQNPRHKITKRGQNVTFRCDPISEHNRLYWYRQTLGQGPEFLTYFQNEAQLEKSRLLSDRFSAERPKGSFSTLEIQRTEQGDSAMYLCASSPQVRGAEAFFGQGTRLTVV.

V and J are TRBV24-1 and TRBJ2-1; possible D gene TRBD2, 5 bases. Germline V CDR1 and CDR2: KGHDR, SFDVKD. The CDR3 contains 14 residues. V dropped 3 bases and J dropped 2 bases, with 7 bases sitting between them. CDR3 sequence: CATSDPGTYNEQFF. DNA of the CDR3: TGTGCCACCAGTGATCCCGGGACCTACAATGAGCAGTTCTTC.

This chain uses TRBV11-1 with TRBJ2-7, with 7 positions matching TRBD2. Trimming at V came to 1 base and at J to 6 bases, leaving 6 bases not matched to a gene. The germline CDR1 and CDR2 sequences are SGHAT and FQDESV (reference sequence). The CDR3 loop spans 14 amino acids. Here the CDR3 reads CASSLDGGGTEQYF. The CDR3 DNA follows: TGTGCCAGCAGCTTAGACGGGGGAGGGACCGAGCAGTACTTC.

The V gene is TRBV28, the J gene TRBJ1-5; 7 positions agree with TRBD1. Trimming cost V 2 bases and J 2 bases; bases outside gene matches: 3. CDR3 length: 15 amino acids. Germline values: CDR1 MDHEN, CDR2 SYDVKM. The CDR3 DNA follows: TGTGCCAGCAGTTTAGAAACAGGGGGCAATCAGCCCCAGCATTTT. This encodes CASSLETGGNQPQHF. The full variable domain, its missing parts supplied by reference TRBV28 and TRBJ1-5, is DVKVTQSSRYLVKRTGEKVFLECVQDMDHENMFWYRQDPGLGLRLIYFSYDVKMKEKGDIPEGYSVSREKKERFSLILESASTNQTSMYLCASSLETGGNQPQHFGDGTRLSIL.

The genes are TRBV5-4 and TRBJ1-2, with D maybe TRBD1 (6 bases). The CDR3 has 14 residues. Germline CDR1 SGHNT, CDR2 YYREEE (reference sequence). Trimming removed 0 bases from V and 1 base from J, with 7 bases in between. The CDR3, as DNA: TGTGCCAGCAGCTTGGGGACAGATAACTATGGCTACACCTTC. Translated, it gives CASSLGTDNYGYTF. Combining the CDR3 with reference TRBV5-4 and TRBJ1-2 gives the whole variable domain ETGVTQSPTHLIKTRGQQVTLRCSSQSGHNTVSWYQQALGQGPQFIFQYYREEENGRGNFPPRFSGLQFPNYSSELNVNALELDDSALYLCASSLGTDNYGYTFGSGTRLTVV.

The V gene is TRBV7-5, the J gene TRBJ1-5; TRBD1 is the table's D call, not checked against the DNA. TRBV7-5 is classified as a pseudogene. This CDR3 contains 17 residues. The CDR3 protein is CVRSLEDRSYSNQPQHF. In DNA form, the CDR3 reads TGTGTCAGAAGCTTAGAGGACAGGTCGTATAGCAATCAGCCCCAGCATTTT.

This chain connects TRBV7-9 to TRBJ2-3; D possibly corresponds to TRBD2 (5 bases). Germline V gives CDR1 SEHNR, CDR2 FQNEAQ (reference sequence). Trimming left V 4 bases short and J 1 base short, with 12 bases between. The CDR3 is 15 amino acids. This CDR3 reads CASSSPSAGTDTQYF. In nucleotides, the CDR3 is TGTGCCAGCAGCTCCCCCTCAGCGGGCACAGATACGCAGTATTTT.

CDR3 sequence: CASSRQGGYGYTF. Written as DNA, the CDR3 is TGTGCCAGCAGTCGACAGGGGGGGTATGGCTACACCTTC. V is TRBV28 and J is TRBJ1-2; TRBD1 matches at 9 bases. The CDR3 has 13 amino acids. The V gene end was trimmed by 5 bases and the J gene end by 5 bases; junction bases not matched to a gene: 3. The germline V gene has CDR1 MDHEN and CDR2 SYDVKM.

The CDR3 reads CASSESWGQGANGYTF. DNA of the CDR3: TGTGCCAGCAGCGAGTCATGGGGACAGGGGGCGAATGGCTACACCTTC. This chain connects TRBV2 to TRBJ1-2, with TRBD1 matching over 12 bases. This CDR3 comprises 16 residues. After removal of 6 bases from V and 6 bases from J, the junction contained 11 bases not matched to a gene. Germline V gene lookup returns CDR1 SNHLY and CDR2 FYNNEI. The full variable domain, completed using reference TRBV2 and TRBJ1-2, is EPEVTQTPSHQVTQMGQEVILRCVPISNHLYFYWYRQILGQKVEFLVSFYNNEISEKSEIFDDQFSVERPDGSNFTLKIRSTKLEDSAMYFCASSESWGQGANGYTFGSGTRLTVV.

This rearrangement joins TRBV23-1 to TRBJ1-1, with 8 bases lining up with TRBD1. TRBV23-1 is an open reading frame, and its role is uncertain. The V and J ends lost 2 bases and 3 bases, in that order; junction bases with no gene match: 8. This CDR3 is built from 16 residues. DNA for the CDR3: TGCGCCAGCAGTCAAACAACCCCAGGGGGCGACACTGAAGCTTTCTTT. This gives the protein CASSQTTPGGDTEAFF.

This sequence joins TRBV3-1 (or the pseudogene TRBV3-2) and TRBJ1-2; D uncertain. With 0 bases removed from V and 8 bases from J, the gap between germline ends came to 16 bases. The CDR3 runs 15 residues. Germline CDR1 LGHDT, CDR2 YNNKEL (reference sequence). The chain's CDR3 is CASSQDFESILGYTF. The CDR3 nucleotides are TGTGCCAGCAGCCAAGATTTTGAGAGTATCCTAGGCTACACCTTC.

This clone was observed a handful of times. V and J are TRBV5-6 and TRBJ1-1, with a possible D match to TRBD1 (6 bases). Germline V lookup: CDR1 SGHDT, CDR2 YYEEEE. Trimming pared 4 bases from V and 7 bases from J, leaving 17 bases between. This CDR3 contains 14 residues. CDR3 loop: CASSPRGLTGEAFF. The CDR3 nucleotides read TGTGCCAGCAGCCCGCGGGGGCTGACGGGTGAAGCTTTCTTT.

The genes are TRBV30 and TRBJ2-7, with D maybe TRBD2 (5 bases). Germline loops: CDR1 GTSNPN, CDR2 SVGIG (reference sequence). V shed 3 bases and J shed 3 bases, with 18 bases lying between them. The CDR3 is made up of 15 amino acids. The CDR3 DNA reads TGTGCCTGGAGAAGTGGCCAGGTGGGAGTCTACGAGCAGTACTTC. Translation gives CAWRSGQVGVYEQYF.

The chain joins TRBV4-1 to TRBJ2-5; D possibly corresponds to TRBD2 (6 bases). Trimming shortened V by 2 bases and J by 5 bases, and 15 bases separated the two germline ends. The CDR3 length is 15 residues. The germline gives CDR1 MGHRA, CDR2 YSYEKL. The CDR3 spells CASSQQRVAGETQYF. The CDR3, as DNA: TGCGCCAGCAGCCAACAGAGGGTGGCGGGGGAGACCCAGTACTTC.

V gene TRBV6-5 combines with J gene TRBJ1-2; 8 nucleotides agree with TRBD1. CDR3 size: 15 residues. Germline lookup yields CDR1 MNHEY and CDR2 SVGAGI. Trimming took 6 bases from V and 7 from J; bases not matched to a gene: 13. CDR3 DNA sequence: TGTGCCAGCAGGAGGACAGGGCCGGTTGTAGCTGGCTACACCTTC. Translated: CASRRTGPVVAGYTF.

The V and J genes are TRBV30 and TRBJ2-3; 7 bases map to TRBD2. The V gene's germline CDR1 is GTSNPN and CDR2 SVGIG (reference sequence). With 0 bases clipped from V and 10 bases from J, the junction kept 7 bases outside the gene matches. This CDR3 contains 13 residues. CDR3 nucleotides: TGTGCCTGGAGTGTCAGTGTGGGGGGGGCGCAGTATTTT. It encodes CAWSVSVGGAQYF.